This is a list of T cell receptor beta chains from one sample in a study of response to subunit inactivated influenza vaccine. TCRdb fed the RT-PCR reads into MiXCR, producing one record per CDR3 protein. The repertoire includes a few hundred thousand distinct CDR3 sequences, about 15% of them detected once, and around 10% sits in the top ten. The sequencing here drew on PBMCs from blood, taken approximately 13 days after vaccination. All receptors come from a man in his fifties or sixties who received an inactivated influenza vaccine. CDR3s include the opening cysteine and the closing phenylalanine or tryptophan. The D gene is left open where the match is weak. The size entry is marked missing in some rows and otherwise reads once, few, many or a size class.

V	J	size	D	CDR3	DNA
TRBV3-1	TRBJ2-7	few	.	CASSLNRLGEQYF	TGTGCCAGCAGCCTCAACCGACTGGGCGAGCAGTACTTC
TRBV18	TRBJ2-1	many	.	CASSPPVADEQFF	TGTGCCAGCTCACCTCCTGTGGCCGATGAGCAGTTCTTC
TRBV9	TRBJ2-5	many	TRBD2	CASSVGLAEETQYF	TGTGCCAGCAGCGTAGGACTAGCGGAAGAGACCCAGTACTTC
TRBV7-9	TRBJ1-4	few	.	CASSLVRTEATNEKLFF	TGTGCCAGCAGCTTAGTAAGGACAGAAGCAACTAATGAAAAACTGTTTTTT
TRBV20-1	TRBJ2-7	few	TRBD2	CSASSGLAGNEQYF	TGCAGTGCAAGTTCGGGACTAGCGGGGAACGAGCAGTACTTC
TRBV7-2	TRBJ2-3	many	TRBD2	CASSRLAGDTDTQYF	TGTGCCAGCAGCCGACTAGCGGGAGACACAGATACGCAGTATTTT
TRBV7-6	TRBJ2-3	.	TRBD2	CASSLAGGSPDTQYF	TGTGCCAGCAGCCTAGCGGGAGGGTCCCCAGATACGCAGTATTTT
TRBV20-1	TRBJ2-1	.	TRBD2	CSARGDYINEQFF	TGCAGTGCTAGAGGGGACTACATCAATGAGCAGTTCTTC
TRBV10-3	TRBJ2-3	many	.	CAISVSSRAGEDTQYF	TGTGCCATCAGTGTTTCTTCGAGGGCAGGGGAAGATACGCAGTATTTT
TRBV27	TRBJ2-2	few	TRBD2	CASSTIAGESTGELFF	TGTGCCAGCAGTACCATAGCGGGAGAGTCCACCGGGGAGCTGTTTTTT
TRBV12-3/TRBV12-4	TRBJ1-6	many	TRBD1	CASRQGQGGSPLHF	TGTGCCAGCAGACAGGGACAGGGAGGTTCACCCCTCCACTTT
TRBV7-9	TRBJ2-1	.	TRBD2	CASSYRTSGGYNEQFF	TGTGCCAGCAGCTACCGGACTAGCGGGGGTTACAATGAGCAGTTCTTC
TRBV28	TRBJ2-4	.	.	CASSLAGAVHIQYF	TGTGCCAGCAGTTTAGCGGGCGCAGTGCACATTCAGTACTTC
TRBV7-9	TRBJ1-4	.	.	CASSLPRNEKLFF	TGTGCCAGCAGCTTACCCAGGAATGAAAAACTGTTTTTT
TRBV9	TRBJ2-3	many	.	CASSVELQDTQYF	TGTGCCAGCAGCGTAGAACTCCAAGATACGCAGTATTTT
TRBV20-1	TRBJ2-1	many	TRBD2	CSARTSLAGDEQFF	TGCAGTGCTCGAACATCACTAGCGGGAGATGAGCAGTTCTTC
TRBV3-1	TRBJ2-7	few	.	CASSQPGGREQYF	TGTGCCAGCAGCCAACCCGGGGGTCGCGAGCAGTACTTC
TRBV2	TRBJ2-1	few	.	CASNIGPYNEQFF	TGTGCCAGCAATATCGGCCCCTACAATGAGCAGTTCTTC
TRBV24-1	TRBJ1-3	.	.	CATSDPGATIYF	TGTGCCACCAGTGACCCTGGAGCCACCATATATTTT
TRBV6-5	TRBJ1-5	few	.	CASSFLDSIGQPQHF	TGTGCCAGCAGTTTCTTGGACTCAATTGGCCAGCCCCAGCATTTT
TRBV20-1	TRBJ2-5	few	.	CSAPRLQGWETQYF	TGCAGTGCTCCCAGACTCCAGGGGTGGGAGACCCAGTACTTC